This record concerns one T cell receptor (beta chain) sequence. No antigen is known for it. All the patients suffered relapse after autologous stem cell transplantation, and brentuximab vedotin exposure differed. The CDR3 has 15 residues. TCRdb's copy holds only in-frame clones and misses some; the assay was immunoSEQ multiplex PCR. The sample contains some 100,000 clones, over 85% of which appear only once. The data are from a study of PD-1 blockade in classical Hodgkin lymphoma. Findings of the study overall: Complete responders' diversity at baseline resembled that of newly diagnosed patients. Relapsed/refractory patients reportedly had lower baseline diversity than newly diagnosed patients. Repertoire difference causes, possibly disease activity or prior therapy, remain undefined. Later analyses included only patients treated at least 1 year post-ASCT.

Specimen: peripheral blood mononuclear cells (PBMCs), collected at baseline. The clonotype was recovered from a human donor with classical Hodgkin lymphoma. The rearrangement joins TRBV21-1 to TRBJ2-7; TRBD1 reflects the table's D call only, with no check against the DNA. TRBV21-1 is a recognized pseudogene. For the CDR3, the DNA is TGTGCCAGCAGCAAAGAGGGCAGGGGGCAGTACGAGCAGTACTTC. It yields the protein CASSKEGRGQYEQYF.